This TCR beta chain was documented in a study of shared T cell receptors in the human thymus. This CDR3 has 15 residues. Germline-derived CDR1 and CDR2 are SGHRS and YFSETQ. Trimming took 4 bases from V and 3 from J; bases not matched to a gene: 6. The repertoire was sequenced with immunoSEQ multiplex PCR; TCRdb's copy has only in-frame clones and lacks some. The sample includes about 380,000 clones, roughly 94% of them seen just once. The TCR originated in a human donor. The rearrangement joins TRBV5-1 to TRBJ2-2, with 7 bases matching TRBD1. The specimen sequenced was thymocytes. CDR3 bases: TGCGCCAGCAGCCCAGGGGGTCAGTACACCGGGGAGCTGTTTTTT. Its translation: CASSPGGQYTGELFF. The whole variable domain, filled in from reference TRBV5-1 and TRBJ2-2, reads KAGVTQTPRYLIKTRGQQVTLSCSPISGHRSVSWYQQTPGQGLQFLFEYFSETQRNKGNFPGRFSGRQFSNSRSEMNVSTLELGDSALYLCASSPGGQYTGELFFGEGSRLTVL.